Below are 3 T cell receptor beta chains sequenced from a single sample in a study of T-cell memory formation after mild COVID-19. TCRdb itself ran the 5' RACE reads through MiXCR, one entry per CDR3 protein. Of some 300,000 distinct CDR3 sequences listed, 19% are singletons. The sample was PBMCs or a T cell subset sorted from them (not recorded which). Receptor source: a young man who had mild COVID-19 (a few samples of this study predate the infection). Cell type and time point are not known.

This sequence joins TRBV20-1 and TRBJ1-3; D is undetermined. Germline V CDR1 and CDR2: DFQATT, SNEGSKA (reference sequence). Between the trimmed V and J ends, which lost 0 bases and 0 bases, there was a span of 9 bases. The CDR3 sequence is 15 residues long. The CDR3 region has the DNA TGCAGTGCTAGAGAAGTGGCCAACTCTGGAAACACCATATATTTT. Translating it yields CSAREVANSGNTIYF.

The chain couples TRBV5-1 to TRBJ2-3; D not resolved. The CDR3 runs 14 residues. Trimming left V 2 bases short and J 6 bases short, with 13 bases between. From germline, CDR1 is SGHRS and CDR2 YFSETQ. This chain's CDR3 is CASSFDGERDTQYF. The CDR3 DNA is TGCGCCAGCAGCTTTGACGGCGAACGGGATACGCAGTATTTT.

This clonotype was seen only a few times. V usage is TRBV5-1 and J usage is TRBJ2-7, with TRBD2 matching over 7 bases. This CDR3 comprises 14 residues. Trimming took 4 bases from V and 6 from J; bases not matched to a gene: 10. From germline, CDR1 is SGHRS and CDR2 YFSETQ. The DNA for the CDR3 is TGCGCCAGCAGCGTGGGGGGGGAGTATTCCGAGCAGTACTTC. It specifies CASSVGGEYSEQYF.